This T cell receptor (beta chain) is from a study of CD8 T cells in ankylosing spondylitis. Broader study findings: Relatively rare in peripheral blood, disease-linked clones were also CD8+. Blood of patients with ankylosing spondylitis appeared to be characterized by a TCR beta motif of eight or nine highly homologous variants. Disease-associated clones were reportedly significantly overrepresented in matched ankylosing spondylitis synovial fluid.

V lost 11 bases, J lost 5 bases, and 7 bases stayed unmatched. This CDR3 spans 13 amino acids. Scientists made TCR beta libraries using quantitative 5'-RACE with molecular barcodes. Each CDR3 protein gets one entry after TCRdb re-called the 5' RACE reads with MiXCR. The sample has 350,000 to 450,000 distinct CDR3 sequences; about 24% are singletons. In regard to this clonotype: The antigen remains undetermined.

The chain recombines TRBV12-3 or TRBV12-4 with TRBJ1-5; 9 positions match TRBD1. Input material: blood, either unsorted or a sorted T cell fraction (not recorded which). The sequence was collected from a male donor with ankylosing spondylitis. CDR3 DNA: TGTGCCGCCGGGGGACAGGGCCATCAGCCCCAGCATTTT. Translating it yields CAAGGQGHQPQHF.